The 5 T cell receptor beta chains below come from one sample, sequenced in a study of cytomegalovirus exposure and HLA in healthy donors. PCR employed 60 Vbeta and 13 Jbeta primers. Profiled with immunoSEQ multiplex PCR; TCRdb holds only in-frame clones, not every one. The sample records more than 140,000 clones, 60% to 80% being singletons. The sequenced sample was PBMCs. These receptors all stem from a male donor in good health and CMV-seronegative.

The V gene is TRBV5-1, the J gene TRBJ2-7, with D unclear. Trimming took 1 base from V and 3 from J, leaving 11 bases between them. Germline CDR1 and CDR2: SGHRS and YFSETQ. There are 14 residues in the CDR3. CDR3 sequence: CASSLRQAFYEQYF. The CDR3 nucleotides read TGCGCCAGCAGCTTGAGACAAGCATTCTACGAGCAGTACTTC.

V and J are TRBV19 and TRBJ1-4; the D is unclear. The CDR3 length is 15 residues. Germline assignment: CDR1 LNHDA and CDR2 SQIVND (reference sequence). Trimming took 5 bases from V and 4 from J, leaving 14 bases between them. This CDR3 reads CASSVKRGNNEKLFF. CDR3 DNA: TGTGCCAGTAGTGTGAAGAGAGGGAATAATGAAAAACTGTTTTTT.

The CDR3 is CASSPAPDRAYGYTF. The DNA of the CDR3 is TGTGCCAGCAGCCCCGCCCCGGACAGGGCCTATGGCTACACCTTC. This chain uses TRBV6-1 with TRBJ1-2; 8 bases fit TRBD1. The J segment lost 4 bases and the V segment lost 6 bases, leaving 10 bases of the junction unmatched. This CDR3 has 15 residues. Germline values: CDR1 MNHNS, CDR2 SASEGT.

The rearrangement uses TRBV5-1 and TRBJ2-1; 9 bases map to TRBD1. The CDR3 has 16 amino acids. The germline V gene encodes CDR1 SGHRS and CDR2 YFSETQ. After removal of 2 bases from V and 3 bases from J, the junction contained 6 bases not matched to a gene. The CDR3: CASSLPGQGVYNEQFF. For the CDR3, the DNA is TGCGCCAGCAGCTTACCGGGACAGGGCGTCTACAATGAGCAGTTCTTC.

The V and J genes are TRBV30 and TRBJ2-1; TRBD2 might be the D (5 bases). Germline assignment: CDR1 GTSNPN and CDR2 SVGIG (reference sequence). V was shortened by 8 bases and J by 2 bases, with 7 bases between the two germline ends. This CDR3 is 11 amino acids long. CDR3 in DNA: TGTGCCAGCGGACCCTACAATGAGCAGTTCTTC. It translates to CASGPYNEQFF.